This T cell receptor (beta chain) is drawn from a study of cytomegalovirus exposure and HLA in healthy donors. Overall study results and limits: Later, an analysis showed that TCR beta chains associated with HLA were more clonally expanded than others that were equally common. With later analysis, a missense DCLRE1C variant became linked to TCR beta V- and J-gene trimming.

The CDR3 loop spans 14 amino acids. Trimming shortened V by 8 bases and J by 4 bases, and 17 bases separated the two germline ends. The germline CDR1 and CDR2 sequences are MNHEY and SVGAGI. With 60 Vbeta and 13 Jbeta primers, the PCR was carried out. Here immunoSEQ multiplex PCR was the method, and the copy in TCRdb shows in-frame clones only, minus some. Of some 42,000 clones in the sample, approximately 52% are singletons; the top ten hold about 12%. This clone was seen a few times. The antigen is unknown. The TCR originated in a human donor in good health. What was sequenced was PBMCs. The chain has TRBV6-5 and TRBJ1-2, with D unresolved. CDR3 nucleotide sequence: TGTGCCAGCTCCCTCGGGGTTTCCCCCTATGGCTACACCTTC. Translation gives CASSLGVSPYGYTF.